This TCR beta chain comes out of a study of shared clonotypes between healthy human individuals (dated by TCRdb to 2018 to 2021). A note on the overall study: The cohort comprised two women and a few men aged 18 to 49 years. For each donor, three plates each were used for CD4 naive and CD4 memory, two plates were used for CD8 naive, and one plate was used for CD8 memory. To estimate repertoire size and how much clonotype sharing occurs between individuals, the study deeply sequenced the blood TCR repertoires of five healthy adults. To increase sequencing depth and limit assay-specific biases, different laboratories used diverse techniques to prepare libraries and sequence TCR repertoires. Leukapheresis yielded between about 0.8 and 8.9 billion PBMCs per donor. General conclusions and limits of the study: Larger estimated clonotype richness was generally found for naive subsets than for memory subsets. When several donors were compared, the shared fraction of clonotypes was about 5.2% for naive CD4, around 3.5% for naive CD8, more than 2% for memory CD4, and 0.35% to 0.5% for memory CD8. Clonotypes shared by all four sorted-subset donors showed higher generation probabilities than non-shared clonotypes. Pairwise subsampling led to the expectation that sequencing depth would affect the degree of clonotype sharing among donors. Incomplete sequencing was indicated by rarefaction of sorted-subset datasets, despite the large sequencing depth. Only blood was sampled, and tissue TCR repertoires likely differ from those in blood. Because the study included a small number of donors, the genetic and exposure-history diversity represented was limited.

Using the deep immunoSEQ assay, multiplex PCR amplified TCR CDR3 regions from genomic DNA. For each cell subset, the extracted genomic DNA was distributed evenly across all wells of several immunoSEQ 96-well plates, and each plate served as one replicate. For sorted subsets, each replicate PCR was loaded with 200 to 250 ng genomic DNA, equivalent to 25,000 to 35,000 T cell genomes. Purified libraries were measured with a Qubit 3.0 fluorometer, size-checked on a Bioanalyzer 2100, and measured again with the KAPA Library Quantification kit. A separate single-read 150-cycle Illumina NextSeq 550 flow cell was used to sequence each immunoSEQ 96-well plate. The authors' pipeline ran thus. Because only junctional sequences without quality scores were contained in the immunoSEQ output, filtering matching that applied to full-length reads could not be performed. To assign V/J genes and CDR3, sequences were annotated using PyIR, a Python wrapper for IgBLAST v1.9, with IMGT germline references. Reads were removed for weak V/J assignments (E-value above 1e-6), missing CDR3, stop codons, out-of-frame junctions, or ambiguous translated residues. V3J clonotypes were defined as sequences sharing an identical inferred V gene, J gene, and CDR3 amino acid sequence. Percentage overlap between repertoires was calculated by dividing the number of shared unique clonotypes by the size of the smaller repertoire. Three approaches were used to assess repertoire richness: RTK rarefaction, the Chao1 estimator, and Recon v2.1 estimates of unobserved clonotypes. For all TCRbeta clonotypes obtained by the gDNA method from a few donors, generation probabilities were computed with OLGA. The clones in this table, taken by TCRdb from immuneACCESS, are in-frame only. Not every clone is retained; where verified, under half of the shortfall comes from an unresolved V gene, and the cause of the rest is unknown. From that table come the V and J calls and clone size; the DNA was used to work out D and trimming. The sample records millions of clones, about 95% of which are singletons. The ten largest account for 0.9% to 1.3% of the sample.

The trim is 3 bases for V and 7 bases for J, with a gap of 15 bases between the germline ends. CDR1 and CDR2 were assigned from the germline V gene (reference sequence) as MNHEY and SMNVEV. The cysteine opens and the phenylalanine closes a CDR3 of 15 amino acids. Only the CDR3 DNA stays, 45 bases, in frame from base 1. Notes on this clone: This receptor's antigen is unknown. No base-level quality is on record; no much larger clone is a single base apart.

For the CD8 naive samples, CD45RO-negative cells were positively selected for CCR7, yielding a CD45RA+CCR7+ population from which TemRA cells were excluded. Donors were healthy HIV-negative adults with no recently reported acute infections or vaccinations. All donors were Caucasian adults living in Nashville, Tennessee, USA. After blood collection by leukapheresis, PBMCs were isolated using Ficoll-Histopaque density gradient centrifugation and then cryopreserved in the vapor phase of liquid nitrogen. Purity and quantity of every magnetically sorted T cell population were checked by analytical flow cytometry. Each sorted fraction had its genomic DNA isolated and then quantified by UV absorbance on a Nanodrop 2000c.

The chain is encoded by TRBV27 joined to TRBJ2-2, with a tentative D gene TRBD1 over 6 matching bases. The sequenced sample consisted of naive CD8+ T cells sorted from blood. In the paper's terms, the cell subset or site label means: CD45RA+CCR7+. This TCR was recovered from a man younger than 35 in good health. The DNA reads TGTGCCAGCAGTTTCCTACTAAGGGGGATCGGGGAGCTGTTTTTT. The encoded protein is CASSFLLRGIGELFF.